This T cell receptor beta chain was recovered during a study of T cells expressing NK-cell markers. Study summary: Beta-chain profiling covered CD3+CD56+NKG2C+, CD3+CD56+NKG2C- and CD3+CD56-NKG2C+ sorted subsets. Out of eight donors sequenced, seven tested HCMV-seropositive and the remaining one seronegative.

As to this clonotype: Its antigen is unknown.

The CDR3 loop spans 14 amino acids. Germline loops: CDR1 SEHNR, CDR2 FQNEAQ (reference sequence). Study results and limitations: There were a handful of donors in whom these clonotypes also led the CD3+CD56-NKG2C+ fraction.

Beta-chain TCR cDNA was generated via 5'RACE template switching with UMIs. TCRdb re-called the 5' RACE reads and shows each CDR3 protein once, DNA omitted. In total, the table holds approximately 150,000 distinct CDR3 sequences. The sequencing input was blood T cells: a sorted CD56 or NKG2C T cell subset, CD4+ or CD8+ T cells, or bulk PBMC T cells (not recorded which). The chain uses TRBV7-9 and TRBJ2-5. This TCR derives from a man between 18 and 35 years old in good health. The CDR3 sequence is CASSLSGSQETQYF. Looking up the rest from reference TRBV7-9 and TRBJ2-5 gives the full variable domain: DTGVSQNPRHKITKRGQNVTFRCDPISEHNRLYWYRQTLGQGPEFLTYFQNEAQLEKSRLLSDRFSAERPKGSFSTLEIQRTEQGDSAMYLCASSLSGSQETQYFGPGTRLLVL.